The text below deals with one TCR beta chain. The sample belongs to a study of blood T cells in healthy people across ages. A sample-barcoded 5' primer and a J-beta primer mix were used in a second PCR of about 6 to 12 cycles. TCRdb itself ran the 5' RACE reads through MiXCR, one entry per CDR3 protein. The repertoire holds 950,000 to 1,200,000 distinct CDR3 sequences, with more than 30% as singletons. This receptor was identified in a man between 18 and 35 years old in good health. Sequencing used blood.

CDR3: CATNWDIGTEAFF. For the CDR3, the DNA is TGTGCCACTAATTGGGACATCGGCACTGAAGCTTTCTTT. This chain connects TRBV19 to TRBJ1-1, with D tentatively TRBD1 (6 bases). The CDR3 has 13 amino acids. Germline loops: CDR1 LNHDA, CDR2 SQIVND (reference sequence). Trimming pared 10 bases from V and 4 bases from J, leaving 16 bases between. Full variable domain (missing parts from reference TRBV19 and TRBJ1-1): DGGITQSPKYLFRKEGQNVTLSCEQNLNHDAMYWYRQDPGQGLRLIYYSQIVNDFQKGDIAEGYSVSREKKESFPLTVTSAQKNPTAFYLCATNWDIGTEAFFGQGTRLTVV.